This T cell receptor beta chain was documented in a study of T cells in Graves' hyperthyroidism and ophthalmopathy. As for the study in general: Peripheral blood was collected at initial diagnosis, before any treatment.

Unmatched junction bases numbered 11, after V lost 6 bases and J lost 7 bases. Germline V lookup: CDR1 MDHEN, CDR2 SYDVKM. There are 14 residues in the CDR3. This clonotype was counted many times. Amplification of TCR beta CDR3 regions used RNA as the template. TCR CDR3 underwent first-round RT-PCR with the HTBI primer set. TCRdb ran MiXCR on the multiplex PCR reads and lists one entry per CDR3 protein. The sample includes about 610,000 distinct CDR3 sequences, roughly 14% of them seen just once. The clonotype comes from a woman aged 40 to 50 with Graves' ophthalmopathy. The chain employs TRBV28 and TRBJ2-7; 8 bases match TRBD2. The sample consisted of blood. The CDR3: CASSRGGRMEEQYF. CDR3 DNA: TGTGCCAGCAGCCGGGGCGGGAGGATGGAAGAGCAGTACTTC.